Sequencing of this T cell receptor beta chain was carried out in a study of blood T cell repertoires in COVID-19. At the level of the study: T cells, B-cell-depleted T cells, or PBMCs provided the cDNA or gDNA that served as material.

Repertoires were generated with immunoSEQ multiplex PCR, while TCRdb's copy carries only in-frame clones and drops some. The sample carries about 50,000 clones, approximately 83% recorded once. The CDR3 sequence is 19 residues long. V lost 5 bases, J lost 2 bases, and 24 bases lay in between. Germline V gene lookup returns CDR1 SGHAT and CDR2 FQNNGV. The chain uses TRBV11-2 and TRBJ2-2; D might be TRBD2 (6 bases). The receptor was derived from a man in his forties or fifties with acute or convalescent COVID-19. Input material: peripheral blood. This CDR3 is CASSGGIRNSLFNTGELFF. CDR3 sequence (DNA): TGTGCCAGCAGCGGGGGGATACGGAACTCTCTATTTAACACCGGGGAGCTGTTTTTT.